This T cell receptor beta chain emerged from a study of regulatory T cells in long-lasting Graves disease. Broader study findings: The number of shared public clonotypes was higher in persistent patients (approximately 2,600) than new patients (just over 950).

Sample time point: newly diagnosed GD, antithyroid drugs for less than 3 months. From RNA extracted from PBMCs, the TCR library was made. Patients with Graves' disease were diagnosed by American Thyroid Association guidelines. Turning to this clonotype: Its cognate antigen is unknown. One end of the junction does not line up with germline, which may come from a read error.

With iRepertoire HTBI primers and Arm-PCR of CDR3 regions, TCR beta libraries were built. TCRdb passed the multiplex PCR reads through MiXCR, listing each CDR3 protein once. The sample yields over 500,000 distinct CDR3 sequences, about 16% seen once. Germline-derived CDR1 and CDR2 are MGHRA and YSYEKL. There are 16 residues in the CDR3. The data also belong to a second study, concerning T cells in Graves' hyperthyroidism and ophthalmopathy. That study adds: During a first-round RT-PCR of the TCR CDR3, the HTBI primer set was used. Ophthalmopathy cases were set apart from stable hyperthyroidism by a 13 V-J model.

The V and J genes are TRBV4-1 and TRBJ2-7; weak D call: TRBD1 (6 bases). This TCR was recovered from a young man with Graves disease. This specimen consisted of peripheral blood mononuclear cells (PBMCs), obtained at new diagnosis, from a patient treated with antithyroid drugs. The DNA for the CDR3 is TGCGCCAGCAGCGAAGAATTTAGGGGGATGAGTGGGGAGCAGTACTTC. This encodes CASSEEFRGMSGEQYF.